The next 21 T cell receptor beta chains were all read from a single sample in a study of siplizumab effects on memory and regulatory T cells. Libraries were prepared by immunoSEQ multiplex PCR; TCRdb keeps only in-frame clonotypes and omits some of them. Here the sample spans approximately 100,000 clones, around 93% being singletons. Material: non-Treg CD4+ T cells sorted from blood. The receptors stem from a human donor in good health.

V usage is TRBV29-1 and J usage is TRBJ1-2, with D possibly TRBD1 on 6 matching bases. The ends were cut back, 8 bases at V and 3 bases at J, with 13 bases in the middle. The CDR3 has 12 residues. Germline assignment: CDR1 SQVTM and CDR2 ANQGSEA. As DNA, the CDR3 is TGCAGCCTCCGTGAGGGGGACTATGGCTACACCTTC. Protein: CSLREGDYGYTF.

Concerning this clone itself: The junction differs from germline at one of its ends, possibly a read error. This rearrangement joins TRBV9 to TRBJ1-2; TRBD1 aligns across 8 bases. Germline V gene data show CDR1 as SGDLS and CDR2 as YYNGEE. The CDR3 extends over 15 amino acids. The chain's CDR3 is CASSVDPTGAYGYTF. Here the CDR3 DNA reads TGTGCCAGCAGCGTAGACCCGACAGGGGCCTATGGTTACACCTTC.

The chain recombines TRBV18 with TRBJ2-2; D unresolved. Per the germline V gene, CDR1 is KGHSH and CDR2 is LQKENI. Trimming pared 5 bases from V and 0 bases from J, leaving 1 base between. The CDR3 sequence is 12 residues long. The CDR3 region has the DNA TGTGCCAGCTCAACGAACACCGGGGAGCTGTTTTTT. Its protein product is CASSTNTGELFF. The full variable domain, its missing parts supplied by reference TRBV18 and TRBJ2-2, is NAGVMQNPRHLVRRRGQEARLRCSPMKGHSHVYWYRQLPEEGLKFMVYLQKENIIDESGMPKERFSAEFPKEGPSILRIQQVVRGDSAAYFCASSTNTGELFFGEGSRLTVL.

A single count supports this clone. CDR3 in DNA: TGTGCCAGCAGTTACCCGACGCTCTCCTACGAGCAGTACTTC. Translating it yields CASSYPTLSYEQYF. The chain uses TRBV6-5 and TRBJ2-7; D is unclear. The ends were cut back, 2 bases at V and 0 bases at J, with 8 bases in the middle. The CDR3 is 14 amino acids. Germline CDR1 reads MNHEY; CDR2 reads SVGAGI.

This chain uses TRBV7-2 with TRBJ2-7; TRBD1 is a possible D gene (6 bases). V was cut by 5 bases and J by 11 bases, with 13 bases left in between. CDR1 is SGHTA, CDR2 FQGNSA, per germline. This CDR3 spans 11 amino acids. The CDR3 sequence: CASSMAQGKYF. Written as DNA, the CDR3 is TGTGCCAGCAGCATGGCCCAGGGGAAGTACTTC.

The rearrangement uses TRBV21-1 and TRBJ2-7. TRBV21-1 is a pseudogene segment. This CDR3 has 15 residues. Written as DNA, the CDR3 is TGTGCCAGCAGCAAAGGGGTTCACCACGCCTACGAGCAGTACTTC. Amino acids: CASSKGVHHAYEQYF.

V usage is TRBV21-1 and J usage is TRBJ2-7; the tabulated D call, TRBD2, remains unverified against the DNA. TRBV21-1 is assigned pseudogene status. CDR3 size: 15 residues. The DNA of the CDR3 is TGTGCCAGCACCGGGCTAGCGGGGGACACGGGGGAGCAGTACTTC. Translation: CASTGLAGDTGEQYF.

V usage is TRBV5-4 and J usage is TRBJ2-1; D remains ambiguous. This CDR3 has 16 amino acids. V was clipped by 4 bases and J by 2 bases, with 16 bases between them. Germline-derived CDR1 and CDR2 are SGHNT and YYREEE (reference sequence). The CDR3 bases are TGTGCCAGCAGCGCCCGGACGGCCCTAACCTACAATGAGCAGTTCTTC. As protein: CASSARTALTYNEQFF.

The rearrangement joins TRBV4-1 to TRBJ2-5, with 8 bases lining up with TRBD2. V was clipped by 1 base and J by 1 base; unmatched bases: 8. The germline gives CDR1 MGHRA, CDR2 YSYEKL. CDR3 length: 17 amino acids. The CDR3 region has the DNA TGCGCCAGCAGCCAAGGGGGTGGCGGGGGGACCCAAGAGACCCAGTACTTC. It is translated as CASSQGGGGGTQETQYF.

This rearrangement joins TRBV18 to TRBJ2-1; 11 bases are shared with TRBD2. V shed 4 bases, J shed 6 bases, and the junction held 2 bases outside the gene matches. The CDR3 consists of 14 residues. Germline CDR1 and CDR2: KGHSH and LQKENI. Here the CDR3 DNA reads TGTGCCAGCTCACTTGGACTAGCGGGCAATGAGCAGTTCTTC. Amino acid sequence: CASSLGLAGNEQFF.

The chain combines TRBV18 with TRBJ1-1; maybe TRBD1 (6 bases). Germline V CDR1 and CDR2: KGHSH, LQKENI. This CDR3 has 12 residues. V lost 5 bases to trimming and J lost 8 bases, with 12 bases between them. CDR3 in amino acids: CASSSLDREAFF. As DNA, the CDR3 is TGTGCCAGCTCATCGTTAGACAGGGAAGCTTTCTTT.

This clone was detected a few times. V usage is TRBV10-3 and J usage is TRBJ2-1; no clear D gene. The V end lost 1 base, the J end lost 8 bases, and 6 bases lay between the germline ends. Germline-derived CDR1 and CDR2 are ENHRY and SYGVKD. This CDR3 comprises 12 residues. In nucleotides, the CDR3 is TGTGCCATCAGTGAGTTTGGGGATGAGCAGTTCTTC. It encodes CAISEFGDEQFF.

This rearrangement joins TRBV5-4 to TRBJ2-2, with 13 bases fitting TRBD2. Germline V CDR1 and CDR2: SGHNT, YYREEE (reference sequence). V was clipped by 3 bases and J by 14 bases; unmatched bases: 4. The CDR3 spans 13 residues. Here the CDR3 DNA reads TGTGCCAGCAGCTGGACTAGCGGGGGTGAACTGTTTTTT. Residues: CASSWTSGGELFF.

The rearrangement uses TRBV9 and TRBJ2-5, with 7 bases that match TRBD2. Germline values: CDR1 SGDLS, CDR2 YYNGEE. V lost 1 base to trimming and J lost 0 bases; unmatched junction nucleotides: 6. The CDR3 length is 16 residues. CDR3 in amino acids: CASSVRASGNQETQYF. CDR3 DNA sequence: TGTGCCAGCAGCGTAAGGGCTAGCGGTAACCAAGAGACCCAGTACTTC.

DNA for the CDR3: TGTGCCAGCAGCTTAGGGGGGACTGCGGGAGAGACCCAGTACTTC. This gives the protein CASSLGGTAGETQYF. This rearrangement joins TRBV11-2 to TRBJ2-5, with D perhaps TRBD2 (6 bases). The ends were cut back, 1 base at V and 4 bases at J, with 13 bases in the middle. The germline gives CDR1 SGHAT, CDR2 FQNNGV. The length of the CDR3 is 15 residues.

A note on this clone: This specimen includes other DNA sequences encoding the same CDR3. The rearrangement links TRBV6-6 to TRBJ2-7; D is possibly TRBD2 (5 bases). Between the trimmed V and J ends, which lost 6 bases and 2 bases, there was a span of 5 bases. The CDR3 length is 11 residues. Germline V gene data show CDR1 as MNHNY and CDR2 as SVGAGI (reference sequence). The CDR3 sequence: CASSGAYEQYF. The CDR3 nucleotides are TGTGCCAGCAGCGGGGCCTACGAGCAGTACTTC.

This chain connects TRBV2 to TRBJ2-3, with 10 nucleotides matching TRBD1. CDR1 and CDR2 (germline): SNHLY, FYNNEI. The CDR3 runs to 15 residues. The J segment lost 4 bases and the V segment lost 4 bases, leaving 5 bases of the junction unmatched. The CDR3 nucleotides are TGTGCCAGCAGTGGCGACAGGGGGCACTCAGATACGCAGTATTTT. It encodes CASSGDRGHSDTQYF.

The CDR3 protein is CASSQGSGSTYGYTF. The CDR3, as DNA: TGCGCCAGCAGCCAGGGTTCCGGGAGCACCTATGGCTACACCTTC. The chain uses TRBV4-3 and TRBJ1-2; D is ambiguous. Germline CDR1 and CDR2: LGHNA and YSLEER. V lost 3 bases and J lost 4, with 15 bases in between. The CDR3 is made up of 15 amino acids.

This rearrangement joins TRBV5-1 to TRBJ2-3; 10 bases match TRBD1. Germline-derived CDR1 and CDR2 are SGHRS and YFSETQ. Trimming took 0 bases from V and 6 from J; bases not matched to a gene: 7. There are 16 residues in the CDR3. CDR3 protein: CASSLGQGAGLDTQYF. CDR3 nucleotides: TGCGCCAGCAGCTTGGGACAGGGGGCTGGGTTGGATACGCAGTATTTT.

The chain's CDR3 is CASSFSWTSGQETQYF. DNA for the CDR3: TGTGCCAGTAGCTTCTCTTGGACTAGCGGACAAGAGACCCAGTACTTC. The chain carries TRBV19 and TRBJ2-5; 10 bases are a match to TRBD2. V lost 6 bases and J lost 2; bases outside the gene matches: 9. The V gene's germline CDR1 is LNHDA and CDR2 SQIVND (reference sequence). The CDR3 runs to 16 residues.

The rearrangement uses TRBV18 and TRBJ1-1, with D possibly being TRBD1 (5 bases). Trimming shortened V by 3 bases and J by 4 bases, and 12 bases separated the two germline ends. CDR3 length equals 14 residues. The germline CDR1 and CDR2 sequences are KGHSH and LQKENI. CDR3 in DNA: TGTGCCAGCTCACCCCTGGAGGGGAGCACTGAAGCTTTCTTT. Translating it yields CASSPLEGSTEAFF.